This entry is about one T cell receptor (beta chain). This clonotype is medium-sized (0.01 to 0.1%) on the basis of its frequency; no count is available. This clone's antigen is unknown. For both bulk and single-cell sequencing, libraries were prepared with the iRepertoire multiplex PCR system using TCR subtype-specific primers. Bulk TCR beta libraries were generated by multiplex PCR with primers targeting V, D and J gene regions. Bulk TCR library preparation used roughly 100-550 ng of RNA per sample as input. An Illumina MiSeq was used to sequence bulk TCR beta amplicons. In the source study's methods: Sample misassignments and low-quality sequencing reads were removed through quality control steps. The CDR3 was defined as the amino acids lying between the Y[YFLI]C motif of the V gene and the [FW]GXGT motif of the J segment. The IMGT database was followed for TRBV and TRBJ gene assignments and CDR3 clonotypes. Per-sample TRBV expression was normalized to the mean of the same gene in PBMC from roughly 40 healthy donors. Once TCRdb had reprocessed the reads, it stored one entry per CDR3 protein sequence and supplied no DNA. Here the V and J calls rest on TCRdb's processing, not on the authors' analysis. The sample's table lists a count of 1,300 or so distinct CDR3 sequences. The ten largest clones capture around 42% of the sample.

This sample was taken from a study of T cells in severe cutaneous drug reactions (dated by TCRdb to between 2018 and 2021). About the investigation overall: Recruitment took place between about 2010 and 2018, drawing patients from Taiwan, Thailand and a European registry network. The culprit drug was assigned using the Naranjo algorithm and the ALDEN drug causality algorithm. Single-cell sequencing, quantitative PCR validation, functional assays and transgenic mouse experiments were combined with bulk TCR sequencing. Enrollment was limited to patients whose SJS/TEN or DRESS diagnosis was probable or definite according to RegiSCAR criteria. Blister fluids/cells, PBMC and other biological samples were taken from patients in the acute stage or the recovery stage. Libraries were prepared using iRepertoire multiplex PCR, and a comparison was cited by the authors in which similar capture of abundant clonotypes was shown across iRepertoire and 5' RACE methods with or without UMI. General conclusions and limits of the study: All seven CBZ-SJS/TEN blister samples contained a public TCRbeta CDR3 (mean around 15%), which was undetectable or scarce in tolerant-control and healthy-donor PBMC. Whether the public TCR generalizes to SJS/TEN caused by other drugs was noted by the authors as still needing further study. A strong increase in TRBV12-4 usage was observed in CBZ-SJS/TEN patients, with averages of about 32% in blister cells and roughly 5% in PBMC.

CDR1 and CDR2 were assigned from the germline V gene as SGHTA and FQGTGA. CDR3 length: 16 amino acids, cysteine to phenylalanine. DNA was not recorded. Sequencing was performed on donors who were patients with carbamazepine-induced Stevens-Johnson syndrome or toxic epidermal necrolysis (CBZ-SJS/TEN). To look for drug-specific clonotypes, next-generation sequencing was used to profile the T cell receptor repertoires of patients with drug-induced severe cutaneous adverse reactions. RNA was isolated either from blister cells of skin lesions or from peripheral blood mononuclear cells. The rearrangement combines TRBV7-3 with TRBJ2-1; TCRdb proposes TRBD2, but this gene call is untestable without DNA. The source of this sequence is a human donor with a severe cutaneous adverse drug reaction. Material for sequencing was cells from a skin blister. This specimen's cell subset or site label, interpreted: unsorted cells from skin lesion blisters. The CDR3 reads as follows: CASSRQGRRGADEQFF.